A selection of T cell receptor beta chains follows, all from one sample in a study of post-analysis software for immune sequencing data. TCRdb re-analysed the PCR reads in MiXCR, keeping a single row per CDR3 protein. The sample has over 700,000 distinct CDR3 sequences, 25% to 30% seen once. Sequencing input: blood. These receptor sequences come from a girl between 5 and 17 years old with multiple sclerosis. Both conserved end residues are part of each CDR3. D genes are given only for firm matches. Clone size is stated in some rows and not others, as once, few, many or a class when expanded.

d_call: .; clone_size: .; j_call: TRBJ2-3; v_call: TRBV20-1; cdr3_nt: TGCAGTGCTAGAGATTTCGCTAGCAGACGCACAGATACGCAGTATTTT; cdr3_aa: CSARDFASRRTDTQYF
d_call: TRBD2; clone_size: few; j_call: TRBJ2-1; v_call: TRBV9; cdr3_nt: TGTGCCAGCAGCGTAGAGTCCAGCGGGGGATGGAATGAGCAGTTCTTC; cdr3_aa: CASSVESSGGWNEQFF
d_call: .; clone_size: many; j_call: TRBJ2-3; v_call: TRBV27; cdr3_nt: TGTGCCAGCAGCCCCCGGACAGTAAGCACAGATACGCAGTATTTT; cdr3_aa: CASSPRTVSTDTQYF
d_call: .; clone_size: .; j_call: TRBJ2-7; v_call: TRBV5-1; cdr3_nt: TGCGCCAGCAGCTTCAGGGGTGAGGACTACGAGCAGTACTTC; cdr3_aa: CASSFRGEDYEQYF
d_call: .; clone_size: few; j_call: TRBJ2-1; v_call: TRBV12-3/TRBV12-4; cdr3_nt: TGTGCCAGCAGCTTAAGGGGGGGCTTTGAGCAGTTCTTC; cdr3_aa: CASSLRGGFEQFF
d_call: .; clone_size: few; j_call: TRBJ2-1; v_call: TRBV20-1; cdr3_nt: TGCAGTGTAGCCCCTGACTACCAATCCTACAATGAGCAGTTCTTC; cdr3_aa: CSVAPDYQSYNEQFF
d_call: TRBD1; clone_size: .; j_call: TRBJ1-2; v_call: TRBV5-1; cdr3_nt: TGCGCCAGCAGCTCGGAGGGGGCGAGGTACACCTTC; cdr3_aa: CASSSEGARYTF
d_call: TRBD1; clone_size: few; j_call: TRBJ1-1; v_call: TRBV12-3/TRBV12-4; cdr3_nt: TGTGCCAGCAGTGCGACAGGGGACACTGAAGCTTTCTTT; cdr3_aa: CASSATGDTEAFF
d_call: TRBD2; clone_size: few; j_call: TRBJ2-3; v_call: TRBV6-5; cdr3_nt: TGTGCCAGCAGTTACTCTGCCGCGGGGGGGCTCGCAGATACGCAGTATTTT; cdr3_aa: CASSYSAAGGLADTQYF
d_call: .; clone_size: .; j_call: TRBJ2-3; v_call: TRBV7-2; cdr3_nt: TGTGCCAGCAGCTTTCCCGTGTCTAGGCAGGGGCGGGGAGATACGCAGTATTTT; cdr3_aa: CASSFPVSRQGRGDTQYF
d_call: .; clone_size: few; j_call: TRBJ2-5; v_call: TRBV9; cdr3_nt: TGTGCCAGCAGCGTAGACAGGTTGCGGGAGACCCAGTACTTC; cdr3_aa: CASSVDRLRETQYF
d_call: .; clone_size: few; j_call: TRBJ2-2; v_call: TRBV4-1; cdr3_nt: TGCGCCAGCAGCCAAGTTCTCAGAAACACCGGGGAGCTGTTTTTT; cdr3_aa: CASSQVLRNTGELFF
d_call: TRBD2; clone_size: .; j_call: TRBJ2-1; v_call: TRBV6-2/TRBV6-3; cdr3_nt: TGTGCCAGCAGCCCAATGCGGGGGGAAAATTACAATGAGCAGTTCTTC; cdr3_aa: CASSPMRGENYNEQFF
d_call: .; clone_size: few; j_call: TRBJ2-1; v_call: TRBV4-1; cdr3_nt: TGCGCCAGCAGCCAAGTACCGCAGGGGGGAAATGAGCAGTTCTTC; cdr3_aa: CASSQVPQGGNEQFF
d_call: TRBD2; clone_size: few; j_call: TRBJ2-5; v_call: TRBV12-5; cdr3_nt: TGTGCTAGTGCCCTTGTAGCGGGAGGCCCAGTCCGTGAGCAGTACTTC; cdr3_aa: CASALVAGGPVREQYF
d_call: .; clone_size: .; j_call: TRBJ1-2; v_call: TRBV6-5; cdr3_nt: TGTGCCTGCAGTACGACAGGAAGGGGAGGCTACACCTTC; cdr3_aa: CACSTTGRGGYTF
d_call: TRBD2; clone_size: .; j_call: TRBJ2-5; v_call: TRBV4-2; cdr3_nt: TGTGCCAGCAGCCGCGCCGGGATAGCGGGAGACCAGGAGACCCAGTACTTC; cdr3_aa: CASSRAGIAGDQETQYF